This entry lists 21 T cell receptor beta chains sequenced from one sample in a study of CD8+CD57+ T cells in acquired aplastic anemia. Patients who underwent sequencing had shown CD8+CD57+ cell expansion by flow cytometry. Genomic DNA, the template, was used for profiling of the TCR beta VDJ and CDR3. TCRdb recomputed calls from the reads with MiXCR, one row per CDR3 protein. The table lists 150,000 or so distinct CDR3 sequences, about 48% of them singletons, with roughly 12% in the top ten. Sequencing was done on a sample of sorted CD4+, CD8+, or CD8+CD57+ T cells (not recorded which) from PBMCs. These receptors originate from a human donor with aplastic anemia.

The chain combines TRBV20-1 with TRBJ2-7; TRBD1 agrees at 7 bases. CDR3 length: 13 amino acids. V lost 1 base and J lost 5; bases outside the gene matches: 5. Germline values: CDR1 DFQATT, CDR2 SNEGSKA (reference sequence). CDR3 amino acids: CSARAGTDHEQYF. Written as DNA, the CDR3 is TGCAGTGCTAGAGCCGGGACAGACCACGAGCAGTACTTC.

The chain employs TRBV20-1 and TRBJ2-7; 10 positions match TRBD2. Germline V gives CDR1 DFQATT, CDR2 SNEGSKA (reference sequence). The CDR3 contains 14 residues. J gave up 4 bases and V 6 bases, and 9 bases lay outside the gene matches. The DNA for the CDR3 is TGCAGTGCCCTTGGGACTAGCGAAGCTTACGAGCAGTACGTC. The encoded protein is CSALGTSEAYEQYV.

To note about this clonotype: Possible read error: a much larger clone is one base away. As DNA, the CDR3 is TGTGCCAGCAGCCCTGGGACGGTGAGCACTGAAGCTTTCTTT. It codes for CASSPGTVSTEAFF. The chain is built from TRBV7-9 and TRBJ1-1; a possible D gene is TRBD1 (5 bases). V lost 5 bases and J 4 bases, leaving 14 bases between the germline ends. Germline V lookup: CDR1 SEHNR, CDR2 FQNEAQ (reference sequence). The CDR3 loop spans 14 amino acids.

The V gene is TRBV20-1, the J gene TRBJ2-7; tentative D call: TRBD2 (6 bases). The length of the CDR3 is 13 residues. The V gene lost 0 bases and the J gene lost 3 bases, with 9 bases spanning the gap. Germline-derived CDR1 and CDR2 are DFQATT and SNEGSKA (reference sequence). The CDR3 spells CSAREGGDYEQYF. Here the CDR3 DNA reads TGCAGTGCTAGAGAGGGGGGTGACTACGAGCAGTACTTC.

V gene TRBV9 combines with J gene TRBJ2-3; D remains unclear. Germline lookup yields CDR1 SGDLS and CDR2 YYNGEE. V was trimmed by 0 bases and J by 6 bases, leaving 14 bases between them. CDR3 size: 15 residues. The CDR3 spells CASSVGGGPVDTQYF. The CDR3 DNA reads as TGTGCCAGCAGCGTAGGCGGCGGCCCTGTTGATACGCAGTATTTT.

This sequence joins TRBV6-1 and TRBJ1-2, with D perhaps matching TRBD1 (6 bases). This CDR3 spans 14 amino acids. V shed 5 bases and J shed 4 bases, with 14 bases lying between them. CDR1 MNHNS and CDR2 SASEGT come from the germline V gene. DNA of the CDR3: TGTGCCAGCAGTACTTTGACAGGCCGCTATGGCTACACCTTC. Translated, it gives CASSTLTGRYGYTF.

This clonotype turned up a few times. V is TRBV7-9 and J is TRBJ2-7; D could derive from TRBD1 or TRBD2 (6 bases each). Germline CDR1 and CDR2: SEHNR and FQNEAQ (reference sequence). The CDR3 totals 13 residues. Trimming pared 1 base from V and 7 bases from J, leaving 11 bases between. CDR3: CASSLGGAGEQYF. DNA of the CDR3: TGTGCCAGCAGCTTAGGGGGGGCCGGGGAGCAGTACTTC. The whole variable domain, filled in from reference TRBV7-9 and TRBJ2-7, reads DTGVSQNPRHKITKRGQNVTFRCDPISEHNRLYWYRQTLGQGPEFLTYFQNEAQLEKSRLLSDRFSAERPKGSFSTLEIQRTEQGDSAMYLCASSLGGAGEQYFGPGTRLTVT.

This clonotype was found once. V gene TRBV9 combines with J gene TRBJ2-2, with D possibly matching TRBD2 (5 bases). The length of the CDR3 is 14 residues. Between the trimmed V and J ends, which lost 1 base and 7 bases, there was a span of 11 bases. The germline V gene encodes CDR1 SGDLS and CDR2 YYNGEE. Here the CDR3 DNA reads TGTGCCAGCAGCGTACTACTAGATAACGGGGAGCTGTTTTTT. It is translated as CASSVLLDNGELFF.

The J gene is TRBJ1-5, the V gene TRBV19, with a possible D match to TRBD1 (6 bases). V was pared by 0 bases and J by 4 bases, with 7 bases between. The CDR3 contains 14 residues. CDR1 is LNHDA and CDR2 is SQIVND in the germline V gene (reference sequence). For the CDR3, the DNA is TGTGCCAGTAGTATAGAAACAGGGAATCAGCCCCAGCATTTT. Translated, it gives CASSIETGNQPQHF.

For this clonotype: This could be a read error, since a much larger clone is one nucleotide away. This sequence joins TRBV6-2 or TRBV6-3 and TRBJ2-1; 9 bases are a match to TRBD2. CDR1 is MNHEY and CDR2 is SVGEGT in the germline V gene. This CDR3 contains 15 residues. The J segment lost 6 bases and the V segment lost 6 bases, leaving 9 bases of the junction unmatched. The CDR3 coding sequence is TGTGCCAGCAGCCGTGGCGGGGGGGAGAGCAATGAGCAGTTCTTC. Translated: CASSRGGGESNEQFF.

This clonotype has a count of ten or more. Here the CDR3 DNA reads TGCGCCAGCAGCCAAGATAAGGGTGGCGGCACTGAAGCTTTCTTT. Protein product: CASSQDKGGGTEAFF. V usage is TRBV4-3 and J usage is TRBJ1-1, with D uncertain. Trimming took 0 bases from V and 4 from J, leaving 12 bases between them. Germline loops: CDR1 LGHNA, CDR2 YSLEER. The CDR3 totals 15 residues.

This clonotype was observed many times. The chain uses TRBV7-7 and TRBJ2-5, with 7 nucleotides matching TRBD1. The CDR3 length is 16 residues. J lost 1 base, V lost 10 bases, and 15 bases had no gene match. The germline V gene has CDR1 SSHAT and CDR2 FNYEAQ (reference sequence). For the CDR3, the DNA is TGTGCCAACAACACTGAGACAGGGCCGGCCCAAGAGACCCAGTACTTC. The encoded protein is CANNTETGPAQETQYF.

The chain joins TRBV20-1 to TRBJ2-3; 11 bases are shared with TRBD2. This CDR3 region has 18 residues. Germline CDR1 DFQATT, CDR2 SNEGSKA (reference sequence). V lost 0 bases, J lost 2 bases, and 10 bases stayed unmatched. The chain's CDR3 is CSARDPRASGRITDTQYF. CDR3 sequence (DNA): TGCAGTGCTAGAGATCCGCGGGCTAGCGGGAGGATCACAGATACGCAGTATTTT.

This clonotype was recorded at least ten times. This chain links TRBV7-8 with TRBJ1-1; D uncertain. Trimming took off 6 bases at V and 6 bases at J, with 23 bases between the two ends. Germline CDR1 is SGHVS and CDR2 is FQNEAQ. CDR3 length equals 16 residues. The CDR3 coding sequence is TGTGCCAGCAGGCGCCAGAGTCACAGTGTATCGGCTGAAGCTTTCTTT. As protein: CASRRQSHSVSAEAFF.

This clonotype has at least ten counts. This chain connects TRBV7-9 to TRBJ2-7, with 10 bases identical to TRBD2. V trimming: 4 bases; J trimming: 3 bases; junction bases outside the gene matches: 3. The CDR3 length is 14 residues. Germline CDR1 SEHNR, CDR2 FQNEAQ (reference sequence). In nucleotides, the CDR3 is TGTGCCAGCAGCTATAGCGGGGGGCACTACGAGCAGTACTTC. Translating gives CASSYSGGHYEQYF.

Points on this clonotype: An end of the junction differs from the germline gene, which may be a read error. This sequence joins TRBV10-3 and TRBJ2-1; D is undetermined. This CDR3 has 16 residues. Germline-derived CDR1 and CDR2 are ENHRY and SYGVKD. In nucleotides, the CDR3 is TGTGCCATCAGTGAGTCGATGGGCGGCGCCTACAACGAGCAGTCCTTC. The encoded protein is CAISESMGGAYNEQSF.

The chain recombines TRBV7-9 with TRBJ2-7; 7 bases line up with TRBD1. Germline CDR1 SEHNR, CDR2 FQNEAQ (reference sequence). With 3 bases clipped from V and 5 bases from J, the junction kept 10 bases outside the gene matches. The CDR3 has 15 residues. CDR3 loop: CASSLGTVGVHEQYF. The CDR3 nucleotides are TGTGCCAGCAGCTTGGGGACAGTAGGGGTCCACGAGCAGTACTTC. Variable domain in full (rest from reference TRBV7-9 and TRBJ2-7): DTGVSQNPRHKITKRGQNVTFRCDPISEHNRLYWYRQTLGQGPEFLTYFQNEAQLEKSRLLSDRFSAERPKGSFSTLEIQRTEQGDSAMYLCASSLGTVGVHEQYFGPGTRLTVT.

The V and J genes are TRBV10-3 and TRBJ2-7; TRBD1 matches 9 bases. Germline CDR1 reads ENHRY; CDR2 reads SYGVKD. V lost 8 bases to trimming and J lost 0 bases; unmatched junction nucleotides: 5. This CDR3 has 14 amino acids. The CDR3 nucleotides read TGTGCCATCGGCTTGGGACAGGGCTCCTACGAGCAGTACTTC. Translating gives CAIGLGQGSYEQYF.

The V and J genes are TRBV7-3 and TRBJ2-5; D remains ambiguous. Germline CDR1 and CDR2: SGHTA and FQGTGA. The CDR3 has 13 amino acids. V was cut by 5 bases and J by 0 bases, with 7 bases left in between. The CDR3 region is CASSAANQETQYF. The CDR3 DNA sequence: TGTGCCAGCAGCGCGGCAAACCAAGAGACCCAGTACTTC.

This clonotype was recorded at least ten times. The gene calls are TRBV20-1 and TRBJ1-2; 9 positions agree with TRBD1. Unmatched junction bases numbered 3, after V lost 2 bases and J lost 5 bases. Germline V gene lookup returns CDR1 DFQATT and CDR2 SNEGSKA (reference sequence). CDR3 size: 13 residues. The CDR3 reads CSARNGQGYGYTF. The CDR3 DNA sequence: TGCAGTGCTAGAAATGGACAGGGGTATGGCTACACCTTC.

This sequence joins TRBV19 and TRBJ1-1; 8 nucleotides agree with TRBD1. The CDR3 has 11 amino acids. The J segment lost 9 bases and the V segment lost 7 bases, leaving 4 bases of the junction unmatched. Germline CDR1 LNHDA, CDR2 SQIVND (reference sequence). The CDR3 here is CASTRTGQAFF. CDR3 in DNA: TGTGCCAGTACCAGGACAGGGCAAGCTTTCTTT.